The 11 T cell receptor beta chains below were found in one sample sequenced in a study of CD8+CD57+ T cells in acquired aplastic anemia. Genomic DNA constituted the template upon which TCR beta VDJ and CDR3 profiling was performed. TCRdb used MiXCR to reprocess the reads, holding one entry per CDR3 protein. This table has 250,000 to 300,000 distinct CDR3 sequences, around 60% appearing once. The sample taken for sequencing was sorted CD4+, CD8+, or CD8+CD57+ T cells (not recorded which) from PBMCs. The receptors here all came from a human donor with severe aplastic anemia or a healthy control (not recorded which).

This clonotype was counted once. This rearrangement joins TRBV2 to TRBJ2-1, with D possibly matching TRBD2 (5 bases). CDR3 length: 11 residues. The V end lost 10 bases, the J end lost 3 bases, and 7 bases lay between the germline ends. CDR1 and CDR2 (germline): SNHLY, FYNNEI. CDR3 bases: TGTGCCAACCGGGACTACAATGAGCAGTTCTTC. Its protein is CANRDYNEQFF.

This chain uses TRBV20-1 with TRBJ2-6; 11 positions agree with TRBD2. J was trimmed by 4 bases and V by 6 bases; bases with no gene match: 5. The CDR3 length is 15 residues. CDR1 and CDR2 from the germline V gene are DFQATT and SNEGSKA (reference sequence). Here the CDR3 reads CSAERTSGGANVLTF. In DNA, the CDR3 is TGCAGTGCCGAGCGGACTAGCGGGGGGGCCAACGTCCTGACTTTC.

As for this clonotype: One junction end does not reproduce the germline sequence, and a read error may be involved. The J gene is TRBJ2-5, the V gene TRBV7-9, with 7 bases that match TRBD2. Germline CDR1 reads SEHNR; CDR2 reads FQNEAQ (reference sequence). The CDR3 is made up of 14 amino acids. The CDR3 nucleotides read TGTGCCGGCAGGGTGGGCGGGGGTTCAGAGGCCCAGTACTTC. Residues: CAGRVGGGSEAQYF.

The chain recombines TRBV24-1 with TRBJ1-1; 12 nucleotides match TRBD1. The CDR3 totals 17 residues. CDR1 and CDR2 from the germline V gene are KGHDR and SFDVKD. V lost 5 bases, J lost 4 bases, and 10 bases stayed unmatched. CDR3 loop: CATSVGTGQGAGTEAFF. The DNA for the CDR3 is TGTGCCACCAGTGTTGGAACGGGACAGGGGGCTGGCACTGAAGCTTTCTTT.

This clonotype has just one count. The V call is TRBV20-1, the J call TRBJ2-1, with TRBD1 identical over 12 bases. Germline CDR1 DFQATT, CDR2 SNEGSKA (reference sequence). V lost 0 bases to trimming and J lost 9 bases; unmatched junction nucleotides: 6. The CDR3 totals 15 residues. CDR3 bases: TGCAGTGCTAGAGATCTCGGGACAGGGGGCTTTGAGCAGTTCTTC. This encodes CSARDLGTGGFEQFF.

Only a few counts were recorded for this clonotype. This rearrangement joins TRBV7-9 to TRBJ2-3; D uncertain. V lost 5 bases and J 3 bases, leaving 6 bases between the germline ends. Germline V gene lookup returns CDR1 SEHNR and CDR2 FQNEAQ (reference sequence). This CDR3 has 12 residues. The CDR3 loop reads CASSLQTDTQYF. CDR3 bases: TGTGCCAGCAGCCTGCAGACAGATACGCAGTATTTT.

V is TRBV20-1 and J is TRBJ2-3; TRBD2 aligns across 9 bases. The length of the CDR3 is 15 residues. J gave up 4 bases and V 8 bases, and 13 bases lay outside the gene matches. Germline V gene data show CDR1 as DFQATT and CDR2 as SNEGSKA (reference sequence). Here the CDR3 reads CSTKGIAGVSDTQYF. As DNA, the CDR3 is TGCAGTACAAAGGGGATAGCGGGGGTGTCAGATACGCAGTATTTT.

The V gene is TRBV20-1, the J gene TRBJ2-3; D ambiguous. Trimming stripped 6 bases from V and 3 bases from J, with 16 bases between. The CDR3 totals 14 residues. Germline V gene lookup returns CDR1 DFQATT and CDR2 SNEGSKA (reference sequence). The CDR3 loop is CSAPNRVGTDTQYF. In nucleotides, the CDR3 is TGCAGTGCCCCAAATAGGGTAGGGACAGATACGCAGTATTTT.

J is TRBJ2-1 and V is TRBV12-3 or TRBV12-4; a possible D gene is TRBD1 (6 bases). The V and J ends lost 1 base and 12 bases respectively, with 10 bases between them. This CDR3 has 12 residues. The CDR3 region has the DNA TGTGCCAGCAGTTTAGATAGGGGGAGGCAGTTCTTC. The encoded protein is CASSLDRGRQFF.

This clonotype was counted ten times or more. This chain connects TRBV2 to TRBJ2-7; TRBD2 is a possible D gene (5 bases). Deletions cut 6 bases from V and 6 bases from J, with 15 bases between. This CDR3 has 13 residues. Germline CDR1 SNHLY, CDR2 FYNNEI. The CDR3 DNA reads TGTGCCAGCAGGAGGGTCGAAACCCTCGAGCAGTACTTC. Translated: CASRRVETLEQYF.

The chain joins TRBV24-1 to TRBJ2-1; weak D call: TRBD1 (5 bases). V was cut by 4 bases and J by 9 bases, with 12 bases left in between. CDR3 length equals 13 residues. Germline loops: CDR1 KGHDR, CDR2 SFDVKD. The CDR3 DNA sequence: TGTGCCACCAGTGACCCGGGCCAGGGTGAGCAGTTCTTC. Its protein is CATSDPGQGEQFF.